This T cell receptor beta chain was obtained from a study of T cell responses to AZD1222 COVID-19 vaccine (dated by TCRdb to the early 2020s). About the investigation overall: A total of just over 230 trial participants underwent TCR sequencing, of whom about 200 had received two doses of AZD1222 and some 25 had received two doses of the MenACWY control vaccine. Enrollment into the trials was organized by age into subgroups of 18-55, 56-69 and 70-plus years, and those subgroups contained roughly 160, 29 and 62 TCR-sequenced participants, respectively.

The CDR3 regions of human TCRbeta chains were subjected to immunosequencing. The original pipeline was this. Repertoire TCRs were checked for matches against a reference library of SARS-CoV-2-specific TCRs that had been generated using the MIRA antigen-specificity platform. Breadth was defined as the fraction of unique TCRs that were SARS-CoV-2-associated. Depth was defined as the fraction of total T cells that were SARS-CoV-2-associated. Using the MIRA data, every spike-specific TCR was mapped to the spike region that the TCR reacted to and assigned to either a CD4 or a CD8 class. Log10-transformed breadth and depth values were compared by one-way ANOVA with Sidak's multiple comparisons tests. This immuneACCESS table, as held by TCRdb, lists in-frame sequences with V and J called but not all clones. Of the missing ones, under half trace to an unresolved V gene in checked studies; the others have no known cause. V, J and clone size are taken as reported in that table, and D and trimming were inferred from the DNA itself. The sample profile shows about 150,000 clones; 87% of them were found once. The ten largest clones capture 0.85% to 1.1% of the sample.

Turning to this clone: Which antigen it targets is not known. No clone much larger than this one lies a single base away; base qualities are absent.

On the study overall, not on this receptor specifically: Because no samples from the day 14 peak response were available, repertoires could be characterized only after the peak T cell response. Conclusions about previously exposed vaccinees are limited because only five to seven AZD1222 recipients were SARS-CoV-2 seropositive at baseline. Reportedly, almost half of the unique spike-specific TCRs recognized epitopes lying outside the regions that are mutated in the B.1.351 and B.1.1.7 variants. The 56-69-year group was small, and its depth increase did not reach significance, likely because of low power. The vaccine-associated CD4 TCRs covered the entire spike protein, and the dominant responses fell in regions 160-218 and 743-854. After two AZD1222 doses, both the breadth and the depth of spike-specific TCRs were significantly higher than at day 0 and than in MenACWY recipients. Most participants were white British and females outnumbered males, and the authors suggested that clonal diversity may have been underestimated.

From a lookup of the germline V gene, CDR1 and CDR2 are SGDLS and YYNGEE. Spanning cysteine to phenylalanine, the CDR3 consists of 15 amino acids. Here the CDR3 DNA is all that survives: 45 bases in frame from base 1. Trimming costs V 0 bases and J 1 base, and their ends lie 10 bases apart. What the time point label conveys for this sample: about 28 days (+/-7) after the second vaccine dose. Because spike-specific TCR depth and breadth did not differ between the two schedules, AZD1222 recipients who got a second dose at roughly 4 weeks were pooled with those who got a second dose at roughly 12 weeks. The vaccinee samples were drawn from two UK trials, COV001 and COV002, one of which was a single-blind randomized controlled phase 2/3 trial testing AZD1222 (ChAdOx1 nCoV-19) in healthy adults. For TCRbeta chain sequencing, PBMC samples were collected from trial participants at day 0 and at day 28 after the second dose.

The chain is made from TRBV9 and TRBJ1-1; a weak D assignment points to TRBD1 (5 bases agree). This TCR was recovered from an adult who received the AZD1222 COVID-19 vaccine. The source material was peripheral blood, sampled 28 days after the second AZD1222 dose. In nucleotide form, the sequence is TGTGCCAGCAGCGTAGCTACAGGATGGAACACTGAAGCTTTCTTT. This sequence encodes CASSVATGWNTEAFF.